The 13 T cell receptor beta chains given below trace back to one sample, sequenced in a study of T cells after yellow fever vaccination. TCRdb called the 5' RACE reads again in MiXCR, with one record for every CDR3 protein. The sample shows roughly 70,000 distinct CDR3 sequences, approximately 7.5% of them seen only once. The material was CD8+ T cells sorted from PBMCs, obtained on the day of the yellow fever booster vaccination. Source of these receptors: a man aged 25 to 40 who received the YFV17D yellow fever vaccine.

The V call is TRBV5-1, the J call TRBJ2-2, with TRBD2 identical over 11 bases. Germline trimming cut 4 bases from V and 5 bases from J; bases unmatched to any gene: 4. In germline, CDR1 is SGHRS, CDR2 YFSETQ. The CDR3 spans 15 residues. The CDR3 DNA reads TGCGCCAGCAGCGCCACTAGCGGGAGTACCGGGGAGCTGTTTTTT. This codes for CASSATSGSTGELFF.

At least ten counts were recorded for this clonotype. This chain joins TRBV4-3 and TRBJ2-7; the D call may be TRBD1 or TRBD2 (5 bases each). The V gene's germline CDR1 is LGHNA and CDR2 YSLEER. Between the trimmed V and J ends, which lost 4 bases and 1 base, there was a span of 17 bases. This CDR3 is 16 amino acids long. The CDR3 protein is CASSPTEGSISYEQYF. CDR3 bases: TGCGCCAGCAGCCCGACCGAGGGGAGTATTTCCTACGAGCAGTACTTC.

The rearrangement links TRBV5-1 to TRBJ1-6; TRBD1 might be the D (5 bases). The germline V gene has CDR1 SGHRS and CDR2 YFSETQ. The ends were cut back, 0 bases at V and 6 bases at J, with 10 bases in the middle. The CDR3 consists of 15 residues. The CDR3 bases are TGCGCCAGCAGCTTGGGCGACAGCTTTAATTCACCCCTCCACTTT. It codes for CASSLGDSFNSPLHF.

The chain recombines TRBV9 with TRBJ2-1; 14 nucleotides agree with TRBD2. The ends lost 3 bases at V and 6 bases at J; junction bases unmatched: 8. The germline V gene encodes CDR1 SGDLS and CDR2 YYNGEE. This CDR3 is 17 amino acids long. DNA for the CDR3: TGTGCCAGCAGCGCCATAGGGACTAGCGGGAGCCCCAATGAGCAGTTCTTC. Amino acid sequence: CASSAIGTSGSPNEQFF.

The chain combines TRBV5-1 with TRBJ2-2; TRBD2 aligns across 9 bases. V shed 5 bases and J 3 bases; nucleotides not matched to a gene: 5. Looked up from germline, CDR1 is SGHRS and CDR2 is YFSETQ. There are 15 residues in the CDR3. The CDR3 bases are TGCGCCAGCAGTTGGACTAGCGATTACACCGGGGAGCTGTTTTTT. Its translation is CASSWTSDYTGELFF.

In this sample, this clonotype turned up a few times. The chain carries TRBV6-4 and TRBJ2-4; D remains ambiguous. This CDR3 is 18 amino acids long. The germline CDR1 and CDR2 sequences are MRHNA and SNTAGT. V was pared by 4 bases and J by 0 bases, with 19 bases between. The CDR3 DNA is TGTGCCAGCAGTGTCCTCTCCATGCGGCCCAAAGCCAAAAACATTCAGTACTTC. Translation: CASSVLSMRPKAKNIQYF.

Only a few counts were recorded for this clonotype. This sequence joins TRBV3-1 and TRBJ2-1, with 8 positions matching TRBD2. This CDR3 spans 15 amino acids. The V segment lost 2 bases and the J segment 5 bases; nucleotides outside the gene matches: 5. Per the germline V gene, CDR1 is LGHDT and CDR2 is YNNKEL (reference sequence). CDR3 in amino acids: CASSQTIAGNNEQFF. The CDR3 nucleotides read TGTGCCAGCAGCCAAACAATAGCGGGGAACAATGAGCAGTTCTTC.

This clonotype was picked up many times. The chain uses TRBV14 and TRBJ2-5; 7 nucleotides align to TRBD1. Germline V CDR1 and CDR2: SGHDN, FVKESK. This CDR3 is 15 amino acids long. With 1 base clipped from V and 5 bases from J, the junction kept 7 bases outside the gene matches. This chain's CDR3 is CASSQGAGGSETQYF. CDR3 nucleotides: TGTGCCAGCAGCCAAGGGGCAGGGGGATCGGAGACCCAGTACTTC. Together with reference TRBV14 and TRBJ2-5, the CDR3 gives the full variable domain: EAGVTQFPSHSVIEKGQTVTLRCDPISGHDNLYWYRRVMGKEIKFLLHFVKESKQDESGMPNNRFLAERTGGTYSTLKVQPAELEDSGVYFCASSQGAGGSETQYFGPGTRLLVL.

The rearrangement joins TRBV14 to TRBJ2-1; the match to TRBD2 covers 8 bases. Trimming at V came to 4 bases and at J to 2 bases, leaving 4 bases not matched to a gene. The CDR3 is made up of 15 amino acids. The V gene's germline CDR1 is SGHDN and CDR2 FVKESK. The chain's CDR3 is CASSPMGLAYNEQFF. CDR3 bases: TGTGCCAGCAGCCCTATGGGACTAGCCTACAATGAGCAGTTCTTC.

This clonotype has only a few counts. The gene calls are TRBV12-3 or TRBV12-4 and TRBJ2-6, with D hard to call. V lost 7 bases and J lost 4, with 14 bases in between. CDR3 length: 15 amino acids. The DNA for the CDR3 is TGTGCCAGCACCTTAGTAGGAGTCGGGGCCAACGTCCTGACTTTC. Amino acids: CASTLVGVGANVLTF.

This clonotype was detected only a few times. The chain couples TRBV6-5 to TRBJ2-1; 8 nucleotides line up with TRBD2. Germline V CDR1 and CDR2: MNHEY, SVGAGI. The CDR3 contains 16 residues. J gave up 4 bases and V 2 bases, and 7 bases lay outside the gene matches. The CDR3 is CASSYGTSGGYNEQFF. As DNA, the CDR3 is TGTGCCAGCAGTTACGGAACTAGCGGAGGTTACAATGAGCAGTTCTTC.

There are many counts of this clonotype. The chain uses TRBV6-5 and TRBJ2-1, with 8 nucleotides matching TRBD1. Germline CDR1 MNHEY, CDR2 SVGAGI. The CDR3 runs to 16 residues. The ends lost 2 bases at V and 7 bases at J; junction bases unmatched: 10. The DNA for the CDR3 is TGTGCCAGCAGTTACGGGACAGGCTGGGGGGATAATGAGCAGTTCTTC. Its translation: CASSYGTGWGDNEQFF.

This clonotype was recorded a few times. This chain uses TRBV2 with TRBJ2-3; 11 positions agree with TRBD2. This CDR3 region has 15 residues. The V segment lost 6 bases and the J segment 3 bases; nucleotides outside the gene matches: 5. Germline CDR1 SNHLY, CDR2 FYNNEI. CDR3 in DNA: TGTGCCAGCAGGGCTACTAGCGGGAGAACAGATACGCAGTATTTT. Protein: CASRATSGRTDTQYF.